The entry below gives a single T cell receptor (beta chain) sequence along with its context. What it binds is unknown. This sample is drawn from a study of T cells after yellow fever vaccination. Study-wide results and caveats: FACS-sorted repertoires could contain abundant clonotypes contaminating from the bulk population. Among primary-vaccination clones, most reappeared after the booster, at roughly 95% for CD4 and more than 85% for CD8.

Per germline, CDR1 LGHNT and CDR2 FRNRAP. Trimming stripped 3 bases from V and 3 bases from J, with 7 bases between. This CDR3 is 13 amino acids long. Template-switching 5'RACE yielded the TCR cDNA; a universal primer site and UMIs were added in the process. One entry per CDR3 protein, called by TCRdb with MiXCR from the 5' RACE reads. The sample has about 300,000 distinct CDR3 sequences; around 7% are singletons. This receptor was identified in a man between 18 and 29 years old who received the YFV17D yellow fever vaccine. Sequencing used PBMCs, obtained about 49 days after the first yellow fever vaccination. The rearrangement links TRBV12-5 to TRBJ2-3, with a tentative D call TRBD1 (6 bases). CDR3: CASGLGGTDTQYF. In DNA form, the CDR3 reads TGTGCTAGTGGTTTAGGGGGTACAGATACGCAGTATTTT.